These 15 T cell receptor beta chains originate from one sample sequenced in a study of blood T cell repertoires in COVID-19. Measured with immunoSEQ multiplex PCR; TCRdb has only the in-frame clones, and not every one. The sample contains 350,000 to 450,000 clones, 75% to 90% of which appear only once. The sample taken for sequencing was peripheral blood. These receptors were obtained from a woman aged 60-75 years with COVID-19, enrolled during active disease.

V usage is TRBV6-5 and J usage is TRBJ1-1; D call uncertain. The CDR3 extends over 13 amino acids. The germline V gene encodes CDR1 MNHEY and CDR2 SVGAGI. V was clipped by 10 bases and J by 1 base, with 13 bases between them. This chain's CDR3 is CATSRRENTEAFF. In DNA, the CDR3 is TGTGCCACCTCCAGACGGGAGAACACTGAAGCTTTCTTT.

The CDR3 reads CASSREMNTEAFF. In DNA form, the CDR3 reads TGCGCCAGCAGCCGCGAGATGAACACTGAAGCTTTCTTT. The chain employs TRBV5-1 and TRBJ1-1; D is uncertain. The CDR3 has 13 residues. Looked up from germline, CDR1 is SGHRS and CDR2 is YFSETQ. V was trimmed by 4 bases and J by 0 bases, leaving 7 bases between them.

CDR3 nucleotide sequence: TGTGCCAGCAGCCCTAGGGGTTACGACTATGGCTACACCTTC. Translating it yields CASSPRGYDYGYTF. The V call is TRBV9, the J call TRBJ1-2; possible D gene TRBD1, 5 bases. This CDR3 spans 14 amino acids. CDR1 and CDR2 from the germline V gene are SGDLS and YYNGEE. The V end was cut by 4 bases, the J end by 3 bases, with 13 bases between.

CDR3 residues: CASSGTRGSKNIQYF. Written as DNA, the CDR3 is TGTGCCAGCAGCGGGACCAGGGGGTCCAAAAACATTCAGTACTTC. This chain uses TRBV11-3 with TRBJ2-4; TRBD1 agrees at 7 bases. This CDR3 region has 15 residues. CDR1 and CDR2 (germline): SGHNT, YENEEA. V lost 5 bases and J lost 2; bases outside the gene matches: 6. Drawing the rest from reference TRBV11-3 and TRBJ2-4, the complete variable domain is EAGVVQSPRYKIIEKKQPVAFWCNPISGHNTLYWYLQNLGQGPELLIRYENEEAVDDSQLPKDRFSAERLKGVDSTLKIQPAELGDSAVYLCASSGTRGSKNIQYFGAGTRLSVL.

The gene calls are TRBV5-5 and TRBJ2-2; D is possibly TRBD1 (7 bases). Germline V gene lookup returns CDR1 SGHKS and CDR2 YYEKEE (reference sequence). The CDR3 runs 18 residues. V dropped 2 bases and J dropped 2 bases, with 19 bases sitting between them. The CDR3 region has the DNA TGTGCCAGCAGCTTCCTCGCTCAGGGGGGTTTTAACACCGGGGAGCTGTTTTTT. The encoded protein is CASSFLAQGGFNTGELFF.

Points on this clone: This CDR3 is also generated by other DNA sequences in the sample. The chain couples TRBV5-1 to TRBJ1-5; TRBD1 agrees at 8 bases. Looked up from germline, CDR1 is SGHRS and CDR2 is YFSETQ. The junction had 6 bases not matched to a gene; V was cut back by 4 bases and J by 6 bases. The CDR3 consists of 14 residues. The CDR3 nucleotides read TGCGCCAGCAGCCTAGGACAGGGAGGTCAGCCCCAGCATTTT. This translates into CASSLGQGGQPQHF.

For the CDR3, the DNA is TGCGCCAGCAGCTCCGGGATCAACTCTGGAAACACCATATATTTT. It codes for CASSSGINSGNTIYF. The J gene is TRBJ1-3, the V gene TRBV5-1; D remains ambiguous. Germline V gene sequence: CDR1 SGHRS, CDR2 YFSETQ. Trimming removed 3 bases at V and 0 bases at J, with 10 bases between. This CDR3 has 15 amino acids.

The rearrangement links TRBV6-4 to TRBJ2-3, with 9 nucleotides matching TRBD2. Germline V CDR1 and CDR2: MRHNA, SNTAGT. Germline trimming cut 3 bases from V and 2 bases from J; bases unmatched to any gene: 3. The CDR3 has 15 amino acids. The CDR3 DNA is TGTGCCAGCAGTGATGGCGGGGGGGCCACAGATACGCAGTATTTT. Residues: CASSDGGGATDTQYF.

CDR3 sequence reads: CASRTRTGSSYEQYF. In DNA form, the CDR3 reads TGTGCCAGCAGAACCCGGACAGGGAGCTCCTACGAGCAGTACTTC. The chain employs TRBV6-5 and TRBJ2-7; 8 positions match TRBD1. CDR1 and CDR2 from the germline V gene are MNHEY and SVGAGI. Germline trimming cut 6 bases from V and 0 bases from J; bases unmatched to any gene: 7. CDR3 size: 15 residues.

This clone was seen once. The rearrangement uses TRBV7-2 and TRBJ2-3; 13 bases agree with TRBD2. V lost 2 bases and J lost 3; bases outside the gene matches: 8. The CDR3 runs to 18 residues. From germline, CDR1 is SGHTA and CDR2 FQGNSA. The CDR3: CASSLQHTSGGATDTQYF. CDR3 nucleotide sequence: TGTGCCAGCAGCTTACAACATACTAGCGGGGGGGCGACAGATACGCAGTATTTT.

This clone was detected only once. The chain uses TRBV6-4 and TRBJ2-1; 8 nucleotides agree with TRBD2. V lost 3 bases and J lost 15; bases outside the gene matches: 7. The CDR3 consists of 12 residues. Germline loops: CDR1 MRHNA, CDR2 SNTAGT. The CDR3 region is CASSEGAGGLFF. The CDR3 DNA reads TGTGCCAGCAGTGAGGGCGCGGGGGGCTTGTTCTTC.

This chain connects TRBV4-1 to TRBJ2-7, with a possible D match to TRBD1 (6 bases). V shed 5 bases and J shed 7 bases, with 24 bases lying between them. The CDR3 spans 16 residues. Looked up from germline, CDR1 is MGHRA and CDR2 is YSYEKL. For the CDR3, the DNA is TGCGCCAGCAGCGAGGGGACCGGGACAAAAAAGCGGGAGCAGTACTTC. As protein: CASSEGTGTKKREQYF.

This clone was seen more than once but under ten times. The CDR3 reads CASSVNTGELFF. The CDR3 region has the DNA TGTGCCAGCAGCGTAAACACCGGGGAGCTGTTTTTT. The V gene is TRBV7-3, the J gene TRBJ2-2, with unresolved D. The germline CDR1 and CDR2 sequences are SGHTA and FQGTGA. CDR3 size: 12 residues. The germline V and J ends were trimmed by 5 bases and 2 bases, with 3 bases remaining between them.

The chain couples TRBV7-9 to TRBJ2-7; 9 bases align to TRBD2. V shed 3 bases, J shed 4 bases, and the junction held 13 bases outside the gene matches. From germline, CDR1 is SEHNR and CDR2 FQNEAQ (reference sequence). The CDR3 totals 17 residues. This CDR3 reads CASSFAAGGARVYEQYF. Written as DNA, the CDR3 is TGTGCCAGCAGCTTTGCGGCGGGGGGGGCCAGGGTTTACGAGCAGTACTTC.

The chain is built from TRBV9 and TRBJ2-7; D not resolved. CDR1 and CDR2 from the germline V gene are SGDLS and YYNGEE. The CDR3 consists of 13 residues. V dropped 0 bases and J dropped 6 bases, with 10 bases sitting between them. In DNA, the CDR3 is TGTGCCAGCAGCGTAGACCCTGCCGGCGAGCAGTACTTC. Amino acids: CASSVDPAGEQYF.